The clone carrying this T cell receptor beta chain is medium-sized in the sample. This CDR3 has 15 residues. V dropped 6 bases and J dropped 0 bases, with 12 bases sitting between them. These data come from a study of CD4 and CD8 cells across lung adenocarcinoma regions. TCRdb reprocessed the PCR reads via MiXCR and lists one record per CDR3 protein. The table lists some 12,000 distinct CDR3 sequences, under 55% of them singletons. This sequence originates from a female donor with lung adenocarcinoma. The CD4 and CD8 labels of this study may be unreliable. Source material: CD8+ T cells from the margin of a lung tumor. The chain couples TRBV12-3 or TRBV12-4 to TRBJ2-1; D perhaps matches TRBD2 (5 bases). In DNA, the CDR3 is TGTGCCAGCAGGCCTGACTATGGCTCCTACAATGAGCAGTTCTTC. Translation: CASRPDYGSYNEQFF.